Below, 3 T cell receptor beta chains from the same sample are listed, as sequenced in a study of lymphopenia after photon versus proton radiotherapy. Method: immunoSEQ multiplex PCR; TCRdb's copy keeps in-frame clones and lacks some. The sample contains under 30,000 clones, roughly 87% of which appear only once. The specimen was peripheral blood, collected from a patient treated with proton-based radiotherapy. The receptors originated from a woman aged 60-70 years with cholangiocarcinoma. Some clones in this sample may be carry-over from other donors' samples.

V is TRBV18 and J is TRBJ1-2, with D unclear. The CDR3 totals 12 residues. Trimming took 6 bases from V and 5 from J, leaving 10 bases between them. The germline V gene encodes CDR1 KGHSH and CDR2 LQKENI. CDR3 sequence: CASSLQGYGYTF. DNA for the CDR3: TGTGCCAGCTCTCTCCAAGGATATGGCTACACCTTC.

This clone was observed a handful of times. This chain's CDR3 is CATAYNPSGRGYEQYF. DNA for the CDR3: TGTGCCACCGCATATAACCCAAGCGGGAGGGGATACGAGCAGTACTTC. This rearrangement joins TRBV2 to TRBJ2-7; TRBD2 matches 10 bases. Germline CDR1 reads SNHLY; CDR2 reads FYNNEI. V gave up 10 bases and J gave up 4 bases; unmatched junction bases: 16. The CDR3 sequence is 16 residues long.

The V and J genes are TRBV11-2 and TRBJ2-1; a possible D gene is TRBD2 (6 bases). The CDR3 is 15 residues long. Trimming took 3 bases from V and 2 from J, leaving 11 bases between them. Per germline, CDR1 SGHAT and CDR2 FQNNGV. The CDR3 spells CASSFSGSPYNEQFF. DNA of the CDR3: TGTGCCAGCAGCTTTTCCGGGAGTCCCTACAATGAGCAGTTCTTC. The entire variable domain, with the rest obtained from reference TRBV11-2 and TRBJ2-1, is as follows: EAGVAQSPRYKIIEKRQSVAFWCNPISGHATLYWYQQILGQGPKLLIQFQNNGVVDDSQLPKDRFSAERLKGVDSTLKIQPAKLEDSAVYLCASSFSGSPYNEQFFGPGTRLTVL.